Given below is one TCR beta chain in context. The antigen remains undetermined. The primer mix had 60 Vbeta and 13 Jbeta primers. TCRdb keeps only in-frame clones here, not all; method: immunoSEQ multiplex PCR. The profile shows 100,000 to 150,000 clones, 74% of them singletons. The data stem from a study of cytomegalovirus exposure and HLA in healthy donors. Points from the study as a whole: In a later analysis, a genetic analysis reported fewer productive-TCR N-insertions in an Asian-associated ancestry cluster than the cohort average.

At collection, donors were nominally healthy, but unrecorded immune exposures were probable. The sequenced sample was PBMCs. This sequence originates from a woman in her forties or fifties in good health and CMV-seropositive.

CDR3 sequence reads: CASSEGWTGSLKRAFF. As DNA, the CDR3 is TGTGCCAGCAGTGAAGGGTGGACAGGGTCCTTGAAAAGAGCTTTCTTT. This chain links TRBV6-1 with TRBJ1-1, with 8 nucleotides matching TRBD1. Trimming at V came to 1 base and at J to 10 bases, leaving 14 bases not matched to a gene. The CDR3 covers 16 residues. Germline V CDR1 and CDR2: MNHNS, SASEGT.